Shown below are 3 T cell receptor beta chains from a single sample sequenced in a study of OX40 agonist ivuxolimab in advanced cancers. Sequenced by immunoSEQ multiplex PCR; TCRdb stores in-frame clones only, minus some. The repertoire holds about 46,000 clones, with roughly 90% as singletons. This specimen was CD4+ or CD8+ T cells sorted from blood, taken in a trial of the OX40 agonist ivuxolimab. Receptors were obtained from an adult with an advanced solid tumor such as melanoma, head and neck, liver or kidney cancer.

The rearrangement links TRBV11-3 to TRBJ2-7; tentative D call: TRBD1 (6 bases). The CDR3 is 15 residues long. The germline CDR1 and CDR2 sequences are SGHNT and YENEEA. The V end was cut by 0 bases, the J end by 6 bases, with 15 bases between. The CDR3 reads CASSLDHDTGSEQYF. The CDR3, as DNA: TGTGCCAGCAGCTTAGATCATGACACAGGGTCCGAGCAGTACTTC. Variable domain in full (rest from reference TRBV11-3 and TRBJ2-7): EAGVVQSPRYKIIEKKQPVAFWCNPISGHNTLYWYLQNLGQGPELLIRYENEEAVDDSQLPKDRFSAERLKGVDSTLKIQPAELGDSAVYLCASSLDHDTGSEQYFGPGTRLTVT.

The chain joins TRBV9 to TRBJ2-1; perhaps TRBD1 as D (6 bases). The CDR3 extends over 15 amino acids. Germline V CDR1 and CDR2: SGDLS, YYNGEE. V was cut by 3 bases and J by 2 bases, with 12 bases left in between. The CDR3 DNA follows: TGTGCCAGCAGCGCACAGGGTAACGCCTACAATGAGCAGTTCTTC. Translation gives CASSAQGNAYNEQFF.

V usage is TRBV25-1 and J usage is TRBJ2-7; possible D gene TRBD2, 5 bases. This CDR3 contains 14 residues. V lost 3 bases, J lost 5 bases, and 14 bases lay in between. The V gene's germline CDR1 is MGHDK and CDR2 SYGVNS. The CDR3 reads CASSETGVGDEQYF. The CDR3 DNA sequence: TGTGCCAGCAGTGAGACCGGGGTTGGGGACGAGCAGTACTTC.